The 9 T cell receptor beta chains below were found in one sample sequenced in a study of neurological immune-mediated disorders. TCRdb reprocessed the 5' RACE reads via MiXCR and lists one record per CDR3 protein. Of about 46,000 distinct CDR3 sequences listed, about 2% are singletons. Sequencing was performed on PBMCs. The receptors were gathered from a woman aged 40 to 49 with multiple sclerosis.

This clonotype was found a few times. The chain couples TRBV6-5 to TRBJ2-3; 11 nucleotides agree with TRBD2. CDR1 MNHEY and CDR2 SVGAGI come from the germline V gene. This CDR3 is 14 amino acids long. The junction had 5 bases not matched to a gene; V was cut back by 6 bases and J by 6 bases. For the CDR3, the DNA is TGTGCCAGCAGAAGACTAGCGGGGTTGGATACGCAGTATTTT. Translation: CASRRLAGLDTQYF.

This clonotype was observed many times. The chain combines TRBV7-2 with TRBJ1-1; the D gene is possibly TRBD1 (5 bases). V dropped 5 bases and J dropped 5 bases, with 12 bases sitting between them. The germline gives CDR1 SGHTA, CDR2 FQGNSA. The CDR3 has 13 amino acids. CDR3 sequence: CASSQTGVTEAFF. The CDR3 DNA sequence: TGTGCCAGCAGCCAAACAGGAGTGACTGAAGCTTTCTTT.

This clonotype was seen a handful of times. A much larger clone lies one base from this, so it may be a read error. This rearrangement joins TRBV20-1 to TRBJ1-5, with D possibly being TRBD1 (5 bases). The CDR3 totals 14 residues. CDR1 DFQATT and CDR2 SNEGSKA come from the germline V gene (reference sequence). The CDR3 DNA is TGCAGTGCCCCGGAGGGCAGGGCTGGGCAGCACCAGCATTTT. Translating it yields CSAPEGRAGQHQHF.

This clonotype has at least ten counts. J is TRBJ1-1 and V is TRBV7-2, with D perhaps TRBD1 (5 bases). Trimming pared 6 bases from V and 11 bases from J, leaving 28 bases between. The CDR3 has 16 residues. Germline V lookup: CDR1 SGHTA, CDR2 FQGNSA. DNA for the CDR3: TGTGCCAGCAGTCTCCTCCGTTGGTCGAGGGGCGTGGATGCTTTCTTT. Its translation: CASSLLRWSRGVDAFF.

In this sample, this clonotype turned up many times. This chain uses TRBV5-1 with TRBJ2-7, with no clear D. Germline loops: CDR1 SGHRS, CDR2 YFSETQ. This CDR3 contains 14 residues. The V and J ends lost 0 bases and 2 bases respectively, with 9 bases between them. CDR3 loop: CASSLDHGPYEQYF. The CDR3 coding sequence is TGCGCCAGCAGCTTGGATCACGGACCCTACGAGCAGTACTTC.

This clonotype showed up many times. DNA for the CDR3: TGCGCCAGCAGCTTGGAAAAGGGTCTGCAGTACTTC. Translating gives CASSLEKGLQYF. The rearrangement joins TRBV5-1 to TRBJ2-7, with unresolved D. This CDR3 spans 12 amino acids. Trimming shortened V by 0 bases and J by 9 bases, and 10 bases separated the two germline ends. Per germline, CDR1 SGHRS and CDR2 YFSETQ. Using reference TRBV5-1 and TRBJ2-7 for the parts outside the CDR3, the full variable domain is KAGVTQTPRYLIKTRGQQVTLSCSPISGHRSVSWYQQTPGQGLQFLFEYFSETQRNKGNFPGRFSGRQFSNSRSEMNVSTLELGDSALYLCASSLEKGLQYFGPGTRLTVT.

This clonotype was found many times. The V and J genes are TRBV20-1 and TRBJ1-2; the match to TRBD1 covers 8 bases. Trimming removed 3 bases from V and 4 bases from J; junction bases left unmatched: 10. The CDR3 contains 15 residues. The germline V gene encodes CDR1 DFQATT and CDR2 SNEGSKA (reference sequence). The CDR3 DNA follows: TGCAGTGCTAGGGTGGGACAGGCGTTAGGCTATGGCTACACCTTC. Its protein is CSARVGQALGYGYTF.

As concerns this clonotype: This may be a read error, as it is one base from a much larger clone. The rearrangement joins TRBV7-2 to TRBJ1-2, with unresolved D. Germline V gene sequence: CDR1 SGHTA, CDR2 FQGNSA. CDR3 length: 15 residues. The CDR3 DNA reads as TGTGCCAGCAGCGCGGTACAGTGGGATAACTATGGCTTCACCTTC. It encodes CASSAVQWDNYGFTF.

This clonotype was recorded at least ten times. CDR3 nucleotides: TGTGCCAGCAGCAACCGACAGGGGGTCCTTGGGTACGAGCAGTACTTC. This translates into CASSNRQGVLGYEQYF. This rearrangement joins TRBV21-1 to TRBJ2-7; the DNA was not compared with TRBD1, the D call given in the table. TRBV21-1 is termed a pseudogene. This CDR3 is 16 amino acids long.